Following are 29 T cell receptor beta chains from one sample sequenced in a study of blood T cells in healthy people across ages. Sample-barcoded 5' priming and a J-beta primer mix drove a second PCR of roughly 6 to 12 cycles. TCRdb reanalysed the 5' RACE reads using MiXCR and keeps one entry per CDR3 protein. The sample shows more than 800,000 distinct CDR3 sequences, more than 25% of them seen only once. Input material: blood. Every receptor here comes from a woman aged 80 or over in good health.

The sample holds many counts of this clonotype. The CDR3, as DNA: TGTGCCAGCAGCCCCTATGCGGGACAGAATAATTCACCCCTCCACTTT. It translates to CASSPYAGQNNSPLHF. V gene TRBV7-9 combines with J gene TRBJ1-6; 7 bases match TRBD1. The CDR3 runs 16 residues. The germline CDR1 and CDR2 sequences are SEHNR and FQNEAQ (reference sequence). Trimming cost V 5 bases and J 5 bases; bases outside gene matches: 9.

This clonotype is a singleton in its sample. The chain employs TRBV20-1 and TRBJ2-4, with 11 bases fitting TRBD2. With 3 bases clipped from V and 6 bases from J, the junction kept 13 bases outside the gene matches. CDR3 length: 17 amino acids. Germline CDR1 is DFQATT and CDR2 is SNEGSKA (reference sequence). The DNA of the CDR3 is TGCAGTGCTAGTACCGGGACTAGCGGACCATCTGGAAACATTCAGTACTTC. This codes for CSASTGTSGPSGNIQYF.

This clonotype was seen more than once but under ten times. A much larger clone sits a single nucleotide away, making a read error possible. The chain uses TRBV20-1 and TRBJ2-4; D gene unclear. The CDR3 is 13 residues long. With 5 bases removed from V and 0 bases from J, the gap between germline ends came to 8 bases. Germline V gene lookup returns CDR1 DFQATT and CDR2 SNEGSKA (reference sequence). This CDR3 reads CSAVDPAKNIQYF. The CDR3 coding sequence is TGCAGTGCTGTAGACCCAGCCAAAAACATTCAGTACTTC.

There are many counts of this clonotype. The genes are TRBV7-6 and TRBJ2-6; the D is unclear. This CDR3 contains 11 residues. Germline lookup yields CDR1 SGHVS and CDR2 FNYEAQ. V was trimmed by 2 bases and J by 8 bases, leaving 1 base between them. CDR3 in DNA: TGTGCCAGCAGCTTATCCAACGTCCTGACTTTC. This encodes CASSLSNVLTF. The complete variable domain, with remaining parts taken from reference TRBV7-6 and TRBJ2-6, reads GAGVSQSPRYKVTKRGQDVALRCDPISGHVSLYWYRQALGQGPEFLTYFNYEAQQDKSGLPNDRFSAERPEGSISTLTIQRTEQRDSAMYRCASSLSNVLTFGAGSRLTVL.

The sample holds a few counts of this clonotype. A much more abundant neighbour one base away suggests this may be a read error. V and J are TRBV7-2 and TRBJ2-7; 9 positions match TRBD2. Germline loops: CDR1 SGHTA, CDR2 FQGNSA. This CDR3 is 14 amino acids long. The junction had 10 bases not matched to a gene; V was cut back by 6 bases and J by 7 bases. CDR3 loop: CASRRGGAYNEQYF. The CDR3 DNA is TGTGCCAGCAGACGCGGGGGGGCCTACAATGAGCAGTACTTC. The complete variable domain, with remaining parts taken from reference TRBV7-2 and TRBJ2-7, reads GAGVSQSPSNKVTEKGKDVELRCDPISGHTALYWYRQSLGQGLEFLIYFQGNSAPDKSGLPSDRFSAERTGGSVSTLTIQRTQQEDSAVYLCASRRGGAYNEQYFGPGTRLTVT.

This clonotype was counted many times. The chain couples TRBV5-1 to TRBJ2-1; D gene unclear. From germline, CDR1 is SGHRS and CDR2 YFSETQ. There are 16 residues in the CDR3. The germline V and J ends were trimmed by 4 bases and 7 bases, with 21 bases remaining between them. DNA of the CDR3: TGCGCCAGCAGCCCTGAATCTAACTACGGTTCGAATGAGCAGTTCTTC. Its protein product is CASSPESNYGSNEQFF.

The chain combines TRBV20-1 with TRBJ2-5; D gene ambiguous. Germline V gene data show CDR1 as DFQATT and CDR2 as SNEGSKA (reference sequence). This CDR3 is built from 12 residues. The CDR3 nucleotides are TGCAGGGCTTCTAGACCCGAAGAGACCCAGTACTTC. As protein: CRASRPEETQYF.

In its sample, this clonotype was seen a few times. The rearrangement joins TRBV7-2 to TRBJ2-6; maybe TRBD2 (6 bases). Germline CDR1 and CDR2: SGHTA and FQGNSA. V dropped 5 bases and J dropped 2 bases, with 19 bases sitting between them. The CDR3 has 18 amino acids. CDR3: CASSPRLGRHTGANVLTF. The CDR3 coding sequence is TGTGCCAGCAGCCCAAGACTAGGCAGACATACTGGGGCCAACGTCCTGACTTTC.

This clonotype was seen at least ten times. CDR3 DNA: TGCAGCACGACACTAGTTGGGGAGACCCAGTACTTC. Amino acids: CSTTLVGETQYF. The chain recombines TRBV29-1 with TRBJ2-5; TRBD2 might be the D (5 bases). The CDR3 contains 12 residues. The germline V and J ends were trimmed by 8 bases and 5 bases, with 15 bases remaining between them. The germline CDR1 and CDR2 sequences are SQVTM and ANQGSEA.

There are a few counts of this clonotype. The rearrangement uses TRBV7-2 and TRBJ1-1; D is possibly TRBD1 (6 bases). The CDR3 is made up of 12 amino acids. V was trimmed by 5 bases and J by 7 bases, leaving 11 bases between them. Germline V gene lookup returns CDR1 SGHTA and CDR2 FQGNSA. The CDR3: CASSPRGLEAFF. The CDR3 nucleotides are TGTGCCAGCAGCCCCCGGGGGCTTGAAGCTTTCTTT.

Ten or more counts support this clonotype. This chain links TRBV20-1 with TRBJ2-5, with D possibly matching TRBD1 (6 bases). Germline assignment: CDR1 DFQATT and CDR2 SNEGSKA (reference sequence). CDR3 length: 17 residues. V was clipped by 6 bases and J by 5 bases, with 28 bases between them. In DNA, the CDR3 is TGCAGTGCGGTGGGGGCGGGCCCGCACATTAGATCGGAGACCCAGTACTTC. Translating gives CSAVGAGPHIRSETQYF.

The chain employs TRBV20-1 and TRBJ2-3; TRBD2 aligns across 13 bases. J was trimmed by 6 bases and V by 2 bases; bases with no gene match: 2. Per germline, CDR1 DFQATT and CDR2 SNEGSKA (reference sequence). The CDR3 sequence is 14 residues long. CDR3: CSARQLAGGDTQYF. In DNA form, the CDR3 reads TGCAGTGCTAGACAACTAGCGGGAGGGGATACGCAGTATTTT.

The CDR3 DNA reads TGTGCCAGCGAGGACCGAGGGAGCACAGGTGCGCAGTATTTT. Translated: CASEDRGSTGAQYF. This chain connects TRBV12-3 or TRBV12-4 to TRBJ2-3; D assignment may be TRBD1 or TRBD2 (5 bases each). Trimming took 8 bases from V and 10 from J, leaving 22 bases between them. The CDR3 covers 14 residues.

At least ten counts were recorded for this clonotype. The V call is TRBV6-2 or TRBV6-3, the J call TRBJ1-2; no clear D. Germline-derived CDR1 and CDR2 are MNHEY and SVGEGT. This CDR3 region has 15 residues. Trimming took off 5 bases at V and 4 bases at J, with 17 bases between the two ends. CDR3 nucleotides: TGTGCCAGCAGTGGACGGGCCAGTCCGGTCTATGGCTACACCTTC. It encodes CASSGRASPVYGYTF.

On this clonotype: One base away lies a much larger clone, so this may be a sequencing read error. The chain recombines TRBV7-2 with TRBJ2-7; a weak D match, TRBD2 (7 bases). This CDR3 contains 15 residues. The V end was cut by 4 bases, the J end by 7 bases, with 20 bases between. Germline lookup yields CDR1 SGHTA and CDR2 FQGNSA. CDR3 in DNA: TGTGCCAGCAGCTCGCGGGGGCGCCAATACAATGAGCAGTACTTC. Translating it yields CASSSRGRQYNEQYF.

The rearrangement uses TRBV7-9 and TRBJ2-7, with 7 bases aligning to TRBD2. V gave up 3 bases and J gave up 5 bases; unmatched junction bases: 4. The CDR3 has 13 amino acids. Germline CDR1 is SEHNR and CDR2 is FQNEAQ (reference sequence). The CDR3 sequence: CASSLREFNEQYF. The CDR3 region has the DNA TGTGCCAGCAGCTTGCGGGAGTTCAACGAGCAGTACTTC. The variable domain in full, completed from reference TRBV7-9 and TRBJ2-7, reads DTGVSQNPRHKITKRGQNVTFRCDPISEHNRLYWYRQTLGQGPEFLTYFQNEAQLEKSRLLSDRFSAERPKGSFSTLEIQRTEQGDSAMYLCASSLREFNEQYFGPGTRLTVT.

This clonotype showed up many times. The V and J genes are TRBV9 and TRBJ2-3, with D maybe TRBD2 (5 bases). V shed 4 bases and J shed 2 bases, with 14 bases lying between them. CDR3 length equals 15 residues. Germline V gene sequence: CDR1 SGDLS, CDR2 YYNGEE. The CDR3 spells CASSTQGLSTDTQYF. The CDR3 region has the DNA TGTGCCAGCAGCACCCAAGGACTGTCCACAGATACGCAGTATTTT.

As regards this clonotype: A read error may be the cause here, since a much bigger clone is one base away. CDR3: CASSEWTGVVTDTQYF. CDR3 bases: TGTGCCAGCAGCGAGTGGACAGGGGTGGTCACAGATACGCAGTATTTT. The rearrangement uses TRBV9 and TRBJ2-3; 9 bases agree with TRBD1. The CDR3 consists of 16 residues. The V gene end was trimmed by 3 bases and the J gene end by 2 bases; junction bases not matched to a gene: 7. Germline V gene sequence: CDR1 SGDLS, CDR2 YYNGEE.

This chain uses TRBV28 with TRBJ2-7; TRBD2 matches 13 bases. Per germline, CDR1 MDHEN and CDR2 SYDVKM. Unmatched junction bases numbered 8, after V lost 6 bases and J lost 0 bases. This CDR3 has 17 amino acids. CDR3 region: CASSRTSGGPSSYEQYF. The CDR3 DNA reads TGTGCCAGCAGCCGGACTAGCGGGGGACCCAGCTCCTACGAGCAGTACTTC.

V usage is TRBV2 and J usage is TRBJ1-4; 7 bases fit TRBD1. CDR1 is SNHLY, CDR2 FYNNEI, per germline. The CDR3 spans 13 residues. V shed 3 bases, J shed 8 bases, and the junction held 3 bases outside the gene matches. The CDR3 protein is CASSEKDREKLFF. The CDR3 region has the DNA TGTGCCAGCAGTGAGAAGGACAGGGAAAAACTGTTTTTT.

This rearrangement joins TRBV9 to TRBJ2-3; TRBD2 matches at 12 bases. The germline V gene encodes CDR1 SGDLS and CDR2 YYNGEE. This CDR3 has 15 residues. The V gene end was trimmed by 0 bases and the J gene end by 10 bases; junction bases not matched to a gene: 6. As DNA, the CDR3 is TGTGCCAGCAGCGTAGATCTAGCGGGAGGGCGTGCGCAGTATTTT. Protein: CASSVDLAGGRAQYF.

This clonotype was counted at least ten times. The V gene is TRBV24-1, the J gene TRBJ2-6; TRBD1 is a possible D gene (5 bases). The CDR3 is 17 amino acids. Trimming removed 3 bases from V and 0 bases from J, with 11 bases in between. Germline CDR1 reads KGHDR; CDR2 reads SFDVKD. The CDR3 sequence is CATSDPRQSSGANVLTF. The CDR3 DNA sequence: TGTGCCACCAGTGATCCTCGACAGTCCTCTGGGGCCAACGTCCTGACTTTC.

This clonotype was seen a few times. At one of its ends the junction is not consistent with the germline gene, which may arise from a read error. The chain links TRBV4-1 to TRBJ1-1, with D perhaps TRBD1 (6 bases). The CDR3 is made up of 17 amino acids. Germline V gene sequence: CDR1 MGHRA, CDR2 YSYEKL. The CDR3 spells CATSSPTGNIGASGAFF. As DNA, the CDR3 is TGCGCCACCAGCTCCCCAACAGGGAACATTGGTGCTTCGGGCGCTTTCTTT.

For this clonotype: A read error may explain this, as a much larger clone is one base away. V usage is TRBV5-1 and J usage is TRBJ2-7; the match to TRBD2 covers 9 bases. CDR3 size: 19 residues. J was trimmed by 7 bases and V by 4 bases; bases with no gene match: 24. Germline V gene lookup returns CDR1 SGHRS and CDR2 YFSETQ. The CDR3 DNA follows: TGCGCCAGCAGCCCCGGACAGGATGCAGCGGGGGGTTCCTACAATGAGCAGTACTTC. Residues: CASSPGQDAAGGSYNEQYF. Supplemented by reference TRBV5-1 and TRBJ2-7, the full variable domain reads KAGVTQTPRYLIKTRGQQVTLSCSPISGHRSVSWYQQTPGQGLQFLFEYFSETQRNKGNFPGRFSGRQFSNSRSEMNVSTLELGDSALYLCASSPGQDAAGGSYNEQYFGPGTRLTVT.

Of note for this clonotype: This may arise from a read error, as a much more abundant clone is one base away. The chain couples TRBV11-2 to TRBJ2-3; D remains unclear. Germline-derived CDR1 and CDR2 are SGHAT and FQNNGV. The CDR3 loop spans 14 amino acids. CDR3 sequence reads: CANSQNRPSDTQYF. For the CDR3, the DNA is TGTGCCAACAGCCAAAACAGACCCTCAGATACGCAGTATTTT.

This clonotype was counted many times. The V gene is TRBV20-1, the J gene TRBJ1-2, with D tentatively TRBD1 (5 bases). The ends were cut back, 0 bases at V and 6 bases at J, with 14 bases in the middle. This CDR3 is built from 14 residues. Germline CDR1 reads DFQATT; CDR2 reads SNEGSKA (reference sequence). CDR3 residues: CSAREAGRSDGYTF. CDR3 DNA: TGCAGTGCTAGAGAGGCAGGGAGGTCCGATGGCTACACCTTC.

This clonotype was observed a few times. CDR3 DNA: TGTGCCAGCAGTGAAGGGGTACAGGGAATCCCTTACAATGAGCAGTTCTTC. Translation gives CASSEGVQGIPYNEQFF. The rearrangement joins TRBV6-1 to TRBJ2-1, with a possible D match to TRBD1 (6 bases). Trimming cost V 1 base and J 4 bases, with 17 bases left between them. Germline assignment: CDR1 MNHNS and CDR2 SASEGT. CDR3 length: 17 residues.

The gene calls are TRBV7-8 and TRBJ2-1, with TRBD2 matching over 9 bases. CDR3 length equals 15 residues. V shed 4 bases and J 4 bases; nucleotides not matched to a gene: 5. Germline V gives CDR1 SGHVS, CDR2 FQNEAQ. DNA of the CDR3: TGTGCCAGCAGCTCCATAGCGGGAGCGTACAATGAGCAGTTCTTC. Translating gives CASSSIAGAYNEQFF.

This clonotype turned up a few times. The chain recombines TRBV20-1 with TRBJ1-5, with D tentatively TRBD1 (6 bases). CDR1 and CDR2 from the germline V gene are DFQATT and SNEGSKA (reference sequence). Trimming cost V 4 bases and J 0 bases, with 16 bases left between them. The CDR3 is 16 residues long. The CDR3 DNA sequence: TGCAGTGCTAAAAAGACAGGCCCCTATAGCAATCAGCCCCAGCATTTT. It is translated as CSAKKTGPYSNQPQHF.